A single sample gave rise to the 29 T cell receptor beta chains below, sequenced in a study of cytomegalovirus exposure and HLA in healthy donors. Vbeta (60) and Jbeta (13) primers were used in the PCR. Clones were sequenced by immunoSEQ multiplex PCR, and TCRdb holds only the in-frame ones, with some missing. Listed are some 70,000 clones; 6.5% to 9.5% falls within the top ten. What was sequenced was PBMCs. Source of these receptors: a female donor in good health and CMV-seropositive.

This chain links TRBV19 with TRBJ2-3; 9 bases map to TRBD2. This CDR3 contains 14 residues. CDR1 and CDR2 (germline): LNHDA, SQIVND (reference sequence). Trimming removed 6 bases from V and 5 bases from J; junction bases left unmatched: 6. CDR3 protein: CASSLAGDGDTQYF. In DNA form, the CDR3 reads TGTGCCAGTAGCTTAGCGGGAGATGGAGATACGCAGTATTTT.

Concerning this clone: The junction does not match germline at one end; this may be a read error. The DNA of the CDR3 is TGTGCCTGGAGTGAAACAGGGGCTGAGGCTTTCTTT. Encoded protein: CAWSETGAEAFF. The chain couples TRBV30 to TRBJ1-1; 7 bases fit TRBD1. CDR3 length: 12 amino acids. Germline-derived CDR1 and CDR2 are GTSNPN and SVGIG (reference sequence).

The gene calls are TRBV29-1 and TRBJ2-1; D might be TRBD1 (7 bases). The ends were cut back, 5 bases at V and 1 base at J, with 15 bases in the middle. The CDR3 loop spans 15 amino acids. Germline assignment: CDR1 SQVTM and CDR2 ANQGSEA. This chain's CDR3 is CSVPQGGRSYNEQFF. CDR3 sequence (DNA): TGCAGCGTTCCCCAGGGGGGCAGGTCCTACAATGAGCAGTTCTTC.

The CDR3 DNA sequence: TGTGCCAGCAGCCCGGGGGGGAACACTGAAGCTTTCTTT. Amino acid sequence: CASSPGGNTEAFF. The V and J genes are TRBV6-5 and TRBJ1-1; D is possibly TRBD1 (5 bases). CDR1 and CDR2 from the germline V gene are MNHEY and SVGAGI. V was trimmed by 6 bases and J by 1 base, leaving 9 bases between them. The CDR3 has 13 amino acids.

This chain uses TRBV5-5 with TRBJ1-4, with 9 positions matching TRBD1. V was pared by 4 bases and J by 10 bases, with 14 bases of the junction left unmatched. Germline lookup yields CDR1 SGHKS and CDR2 YYEKEE (reference sequence). CDR3 size: 16 residues. The CDR3 DNA sequence: TGTGCCAGCAGCCGGTTCACCGGGACAGGGTCGGTAAAACTGTTTTTT. Encoded protein: CASSRFTGTGSVKLFF.

The CDR3 reads CASSQDLAGFSTDTQYF. In DNA form, the CDR3 reads TGTGCCAGCAGCCAAGATCTTGCAGGGTTTAGCACAGATACGCAGTATTTT. The rearrangement joins TRBV4-2 to TRBJ2-3; D perhaps matches TRBD1 (5 bases). The CDR3 length is 17 residues. In germline, CDR1 is LGHNA, CDR2 YNFKEQ. V was clipped by 0 bases and J by 0 bases, with 13 bases between them.

CDR3 in amino acids: CASRAGTGFYEQYF. The CDR3 bases are TGTGCCAGCAGGGCCGGGACAGGGTTTTACGAGCAGTACTTC. The V gene is TRBV6-6, the J gene TRBJ2-7, with 9 bases identical to TRBD1. V shed 6 bases, J shed 4 bases, and the junction held 7 bases outside the gene matches. The CDR3 is made up of 14 amino acids. Per germline, CDR1 MNHNY and CDR2 SVGAGI (reference sequence).

The genes are TRBV13 and TRBJ2-1; 9 bases line up with TRBD2. The germline gives CDR1 PRHDT, CDR2 FYEKMQ (reference sequence). After removal of 5 bases from V and 0 bases from J, the junction contained 2 bases not matched to a gene. The CDR3 runs 15 residues. CDR3: CASSRLAASYNEQFF. The CDR3 DNA is TGTGCCAGCAGCCGACTAGCGGCCTCCTACAATGAGCAGTTCTTC. The complete variable domain, with remaining parts taken from reference TRBV13 and TRBJ2-1, reads AAGVIQSPRHLIKEKRETATLKCYPIPRHDTVYWYQQGPGQDPQFLISFYEKMQSDKGSIPDRFSAQQFSDYHSELNMSSLELGDSALYFCASSRLAASYNEQFFGPGTRLTVL.

The chain links TRBV6-6 to TRBJ1-1, with 8 bases lining up with TRBD1. Germline V lookup: CDR1 MNHNY, CDR2 SVGAGI (reference sequence). The CDR3 spans 14 residues. J lost 5 bases, V lost 7 bases, and 9 bases had no gene match. The CDR3 loop reads CASTGYTGGTEAFF. The CDR3 nucleotides read TGTGCCAGCACGGGATACACAGGGGGGACTGAAGCTTTCTTT.

The chain combines TRBV9 with TRBJ2-5; no firm D call. The CDR3 extends over 14 amino acids. Trimming took off 0 bases at V and 1 base at J, with 7 bases between the two ends. CDR1 is SGDLS, CDR2 YYNGEE, per germline. The CDR3 region is CASSVGPSQETQYF. The CDR3 DNA follows: TGTGCCAGCAGCGTAGGCCCTAGCCAAGAGACCCAGTACTTC.

The gene calls are TRBV27 and TRBJ2-7; 9 bases fit TRBD2. This CDR3 is 13 amino acids long. Losses at the gene ends were 6 bases for V and 3 bases for J; bases not matched to a gene: 3. Germline CDR1 is MNHEY and CDR2 is SMNVEV (reference sequence). The CDR3 protein is CASRLLAGYEQYF. The DNA for the CDR3 is TGTGCCAGCAGGCTACTAGCGGGCTACGAGCAGTACTTC.

V usage is TRBV10-2 and J usage is TRBJ1-6; maybe TRBD1 (5 bases). V shed 5 bases and J shed 7 bases, with 12 bases lying between them. Germline CDR1 and CDR2: WSHSY and SAAADI. The CDR3 extends over 14 amino acids. CDR3 nucleotides: TGCGCCAGCAGTTTCAGGGCGACAAATTCACCCCTCCACTTT. This gives the protein CASSFRATNSPLHF.

J is TRBJ2-2 and V is TRBV10-3; no firm D call. Trimming shortened V by 7 bases and J by 1 base, and 7 bases separated the two germline ends. The germline gives CDR1 ENHRY, CDR2 SYGVKD. The CDR3 contains 13 residues. In DNA form, the CDR3 reads TGTGCCATCATGGCCGAGAACACCGGGGAGCTGTTTTTT. Translation gives CAIMAENTGELFF.

The chain has TRBV15 and TRBJ2-3; a possible D gene is TRBD2 (5 bases). V was cut by 5 bases and J by 0 bases, with 15 bases left in between. Germline V gene lookup returns CDR1 LNHNV and CDR2 YYDKDF (reference sequence). The CDR3 runs 16 residues. This CDR3 is CATSARELGSTDTQYF. The CDR3 DNA is TGTGCCACCAGCGCCCGGGAATTGGGAAGCACAGATACGCAGTATTTT.

This chain links TRBV28 with TRBJ1-2; a possible D gene is TRBD1 (5 bases). The CDR3 covers 18 residues. Between the trimmed V and J ends, which lost 1 base and 1 base, there was a span of 19 bases. Germline assignment: CDR1 MDHEN and CDR2 SYDVKM. The CDR3 coding sequence is TGTGCCAGCAGTTTATATTTAGAGGGACTCGTCTTTAACTATGGCTACACCTTC. This gives the protein CASSLYLEGLVFNYGYTF.

V gene TRBV18 combines with J gene TRBJ2-5; 10 positions agree with TRBD1. CDR3 length: 18 residues. The ends lost 1 base at V and 1 base at J; junction bases unmatched: 9. CDR1 is KGHSH, CDR2 LQKENI, per germline. The CDR3 sequence is CASSPLPSGQGIQETQYF. The CDR3 nucleotides read TGTGCCAGCTCACCACTTCCCTCGGGACAGGGGATCCAAGAGACCCAGTACTTC.

This rearrangement joins TRBV10-3 to TRBJ2-7; TRBD2 aligns across 10 bases. CDR3 length: 14 amino acids. Trimming cost V 2 bases and J 5 bases; bases outside gene matches: 3. Germline V gene data show CDR1 as ENHRY and CDR2 as SYGVKD. The CDR3 region has the DNA TGTGCCATCAGTGAGACTAGCGGGAATGACGAGCAGTACTTC. The encoded protein is CAISETSGNDEQYF.

This chain uses TRBV6-1 with TRBJ1-1, with 7 bases fitting TRBD1. The CDR3 has 12 amino acids. With 6 bases clipped from V and 6 bases from J, the junction kept 4 bases outside the gene matches. Germline CDR1 MNHNS, CDR2 SASEGT. CDR3 nucleotides: TGTGCCAGCAGCGACAGGGTGGCTGAAGCTTTCTTT. Translation gives CASSDRVAEAFF.

The CDR3 reads CAWSKWGGDTEAFF. The DNA of the CDR3 is TGTGCCTGGAGTAAATGGGGGGGAGACACTGAAGCTTTCTTT. The chain combines TRBV30 with TRBJ1-1; D perhaps matches TRBD1 (5 bases). The CDR3 has 14 amino acids. Per the germline V gene, CDR1 is GTSNPN and CDR2 is SVGIG (reference sequence). V lost 2 bases and J lost 3, with 13 bases in between.

The CDR3 protein is CASSLAEGRGGELFF. The CDR3 DNA follows: TGTGCCAGCAGCTTAGCGGAAGGGAGAGGCGGGGAGCTGTTTTTT. The chain recombines TRBV7-9 with TRBJ2-2, with a tentative D call TRBD2 (5 bases). This CDR3 is built from 15 residues. Germline V gene data show CDR1 as SEHNR and CDR2 as FQNEAQ (reference sequence). V was cut by 0 bases and J by 7 bases, with 12 bases left in between.

V is TRBV15 and J is TRBJ1-3; D might be TRBD1 (5 bases). Germline assignment: CDR1 LNHNV and CDR2 YYDKDF (reference sequence). The CDR3 is 17 amino acids. V was clipped by 7 bases and J by 0 bases, with 19 bases between them. CDR3 loop: CATIKGFGQGSGNTIYF. CDR3 nucleotide sequence: TGTGCCACCATCAAAGGGTTCGGTCAGGGCTCTGGAAACACCATATATTTT.

V is TRBV7-2 and J is TRBJ1-4, with a tentative D call TRBD1 (5 bases). Germline loops: CDR1 SGHTA, CDR2 FQGNSA. The CDR3 runs to 15 residues. Trimming took 1 base from V and 8 from J, leaving 14 bases between them. The CDR3 here is CASSLVGGTSEKLFF. The CDR3 DNA reads TGTGCCAGCAGCTTAGTGGGGGGAACTTCAGAAAAACTGTTTTTT.

The chain has TRBV11-3 and TRBJ1-1; a weak D match, TRBD1 (6 bases). The germline V gene has CDR1 SGHNT and CDR2 YENEEA. The CDR3 totals 13 residues. V shed 4 bases and J shed 5 bases, with 11 bases lying between them. This CDR3 is CASSSRGLTEAFF. The DNA of the CDR3 is TGTGCCAGCAGCTCCAGGGGTCTTACTGAAGCTTTCTTT.

The gene calls are TRBV5-1 and TRBJ2-1, with 9 positions matching TRBD2. CDR3 length: 16 amino acids. CDR1 is SGHRS and CDR2 is YFSETQ in the germline V gene. Trimming cost V 0 bases and J 0 bases; bases outside gene matches: 1. Here the CDR3 reads CASSLGAGGSYNEQFF. The CDR3 nucleotides read TGCGCCAGCAGCTTGGGAGCGGGAGGCTCCTACAATGAGCAGTTCTTC.

The V and J genes are TRBV4-1 and TRBJ1-3; no firm D call. Germline lookup yields CDR1 MGHRA and CDR2 YSYEKL. V was clipped by 6 bases and J by 1 base, with 10 bases between them. There are 14 residues in the CDR3. CDR3 nucleotide sequence: TGCGCCAGCAGGGCAGTGACATCTGGAAACACCATATATTTT. Its protein is CASRAVTSGNTIYF.

The chain joins TRBV15 to TRBJ2-6; 10 nucleotides agree with TRBD1. The germline V gene encodes CDR1 LNHNV and CDR2 YYDKDF (reference sequence). The CDR3 extends over 16 amino acids. Losses at the gene ends were 5 bases for V and 0 bases for J; bases not matched to a gene: 1. This chain's CDR3 is CATSGDRGSGANVLTF. CDR3 nucleotide sequence: TGTGCCACCAGCGGGGACAGGGGCTCTGGGGCCAACGTCCTGACTTTC.

The rearrangement uses TRBV7-9 and TRBJ1-2, with 9 bases aligning to TRBD1. V lost 5 bases and J lost 0; bases outside the gene matches: 13. The CDR3 length is 18 residues. Germline lookup yields CDR1 SEHNR and CDR2 FQNEAQ (reference sequence). The CDR3 sequence: CASSSPSGQGKANYGYTF. DNA for the CDR3: TGTGCCAGCAGCAGCCCATCCGGACAGGGGAAAGCTAACTATGGCTACACCTTC. The full variable domain, completed using reference TRBV7-9 and TRBJ1-2, is DTGVSQNPRHKITKRGQNVTFRCDPISEHNRLYWYRQTLGQGPEFLTYFQNEAQLEKSRLLSDRFSAERPKGSFSTLEIQRTEQGDSAMYLCASSSPSGQGKANYGYTFGSGTRLTVV.

The chain uses TRBV9 and TRBJ2-4, with D possibly being TRBD2 (5 bases). Trimming left V 0 bases short and J 0 bases short, with 10 bases between. CDR1 and CDR2 from the germline V gene are SGDLS and YYNGEE. The CDR3 spans 16 residues. This CDR3 reads CASSVEGGLAKNIQYF. In DNA form, the CDR3 reads TGTGCCAGCAGCGTAGAGGGCGGGCTAGCCAAAAACATTCAGTACTTC. The variable domain in full, completed from reference TRBV9 and TRBJ2-4, reads DSGVTQTPKHLITATGQRVTLRCSPRSGDLSVYWYQQSLDQGLQFLIQYYNGEERAKGNILERFSAQQFPDLHSELNLSSLELGDSALYFCASSVEGGLAKNIQYFGAGTRLSVL.

The CDR3 DNA follows: TGTGCCACCAGCAGAGATCGGTTGGCAGGGGATGGCTACACCTTC. It specifies CATSRDRLAGDGYTF. V and J are TRBV15 and TRBJ1-2, with D possibly matching TRBD1 (6 bases). Germline V CDR1 and CDR2: LNHNV, YYDKDF (reference sequence). This CDR3 spans 15 amino acids. Trimming pared 0 bases from V and 6 bases from J, leaving 14 bases between.